A selection of T cell receptor beta chains follows, all from one sample in a study of shared clonotypes between healthy human individuals. Clones were sequenced by immunoSEQ multiplex PCR, and TCRdb holds only the in-frame ones, with some missing. This table holds hundreds of thousands of clones, around 78% found once. Specimen: memory CD4+ T cells sorted from blood. These receptors all come from a woman aged 30 to 39 in good health. The CDR3 runs from the conserved cysteine through the conserved F or W. D genes are given only for firm matches.

TRBJ1-2,TRBV14,-,CASSHKAGDYGYTF
TRBJ1-2,TRBV7-2,TRBD1,CASSLGTGANYGYTF
TRBJ2-7,TRBV6-5,TRBD1,CASSAGGALYEQYF
TRBJ1-4,TRBV30,TRBD1,CAWSPRDRGQTNEKLFF
-,TRBV28,-,CASRSQQSSYEQYF
TRBJ1-1,TRBV15,TRBD1,CATSRGQGNTEAFF
TRBJ1-4,TRBV6-6,-,CASSYTGTTNEKLFF
TRBJ2-1,TRBV7-9,-,CASSLDRYNEQFF
TRBJ2-7,TRBV29-1,-,CSVGGGNSYEQYF
TRBJ1-2,TRBV5-1,TRBD1,CASSLQGAGGYTF
TRBJ2-7,TRBV28,-,CASSLSPLDPHPEQYF
TRBJ1-2,TRBV5-1,TRBD1,CASSINRGLDGYTF
TRBJ2-7,TRBV6-1,-,CASSEQLSYEQYF
TRBJ1-1,TRBV2,TRBD1,CASSEAGTGGLGNTEAFF
TRBJ2-3,TRBV7-6,-,CASSLDEGMGYTQYF
TRBJ2-1,TRBV27,TRBD2,CASSPNGGREGQFF
TRBJ2-1,TRBV2,-,CASSAISRAGGNEQFF
TRBJ1-1,TRBV7-2,-,CASSGISIRGLNTEAFF
TRBJ1-5,TRBV28,TRBD1,CASSFRQGRQPQHF
TRBJ2-7,TRBV6-6,TRBD1,CASSRGGDRGLAYF
-,TRBV2,-,CASSMGSGAYEQYF
TRBJ1-1,TRBV5-1,TRBD1,CASRRDREAEAFF
TRBJ1-4,TRBV4-1,-,CASSQDRLNEKLFF
TRBJ1-5,TRBV18,-,CASSVQGRSNQPQHF
TRBJ2-1,TRBV29-1,TRBD1,CSGVGTVGNEQFF
TRBJ2-2,TRBV28,TRBD1,CASSPSQGVTGELFF
TRBJ1-4,TRBV28,-,CASSPGARFRLFF
TRBJ2-1,TRBV27,-,CASSLWVGGSSYNEQFF
TRBJ2-2,TRBV5-1,-,CASREAANTGELFF
TRBJ2-1,TRBV29-1,TRBD1,CSARTGQLGNEQFF
TRBJ2-7,TRBV13,TRBD1,CASSIDRGISYEQYF
TRBJ2-7,TRBV19,TRBD1,CASSLSDRAPSYEQYF
TRBJ1-3,TRBV7-2,-,CASSPYVVGNTIYF
TRBJ1-4,TRBV28,-,CASRPPRRGRAENEKLFF
TRBJ2-1,TRBV30,TRBD2,CAWRPGRAPEQFF
TRBJ2-5,TRBV11-2,-,CASSLGLEETQYF
TRBJ1-1,TRBV11-2,-,CASSLVVGGTEAFF
TRBJ2-3,TRBV15,-,CATSRVQFPLVTQYF
TRBJ2-1,TRBV18,-,CASSPPSGPYNEQFF
TRBJ2-5,TRBV7-2,TRBD2,CASSLKRESLGETQYF
TRBJ2-7,TRBV28,TRBD1,CASSLPPDQGAFEYF
TRBJ2-5,TRBV10-2,-,CASSDKLRAQYF